A selection of T cell receptor beta chains follows, all from one sample in a study of blood T cell repertoires in COVID-19. Sequencing used immunoSEQ multiplex PCR; TCRdb keeps in-frame clones, though not all of them. The data show around 250,000 clones, with 86% seen just once and about 3% held by the top ten. Sequenced: peripheral blood. Source of these receptors: a woman aged 30 to 39 with active or convalescent COVID-19. CDR3s include the opening cysteine and the closing phenylalanine or tryptophan. D genes are given only for firm matches. Not every row has a clone size; where given, it reads once, few, many or a size class.

d_call: TRBD2
v_call: TRBV7-9
j_call: TRBJ2-2
clone_size: NA
cdr3_nt: TGTGCCAGCAGCTTCATTGTACTAGCGGAGAACACCGGGGAGCTGTTTTTT
cdr3_aa: CASSFIVLAENTGELFF

d_call: NA
v_call: TRBV18
j_call: TRBJ1-2
clone_size: NA
cdr3_nt: TGTGCCAGCTCACCAGAACAGGGTGGCTACACCTTC
cdr3_aa: CASSPEQGGYTF

d_call: TRBD1
v_call: TRBV14
j_call: TRBJ2-1
clone_size: once
cdr3_nt: TGTGCCAGCAGCCATTTGGGGGACAGAGCATACAATGAGCAGTTCTTC
cdr3_aa: CASSHLGDRAYNEQFF

d_call: TRBD2
v_call: TRBV4-3
j_call: TRBJ2-1
clone_size: once
cdr3_nt: TGCGCCAGCAGCCAAGATCGGGGGGGCCTTCCTCAGTTCTTC
cdr3_aa: CASSQDRGGLPQFF

d_call: TRBD1
v_call: TRBV5-6
j_call: TRBJ2-7
clone_size: once
cdr3_nt: TGTGCCAGCAGCTGGTGGGGACAGGGCATAGTCGAGCAGTACTTC
cdr3_aa: CASSWWGQGIVEQYF

d_call: NA
v_call: TRBV6-5
j_call: TRBJ2-4
clone_size: NA
cdr3_nt: TGTGCCAGCAGTCGGACTCAGACAAACATTCAGTACTTC
cdr3_aa: CASSRTQTNIQYF

d_call: TRBD2
v_call: TRBV6-1
j_call: TRBJ2-4
clone_size: NA
cdr3_nt: TGTGCCAGCAGTGAGCGGGGGACTGGGAGCTGGAACATTCAGTACTTC
cdr3_aa: CASSERGTGSWNIQYF

d_call: NA
v_call: TRBV6-2/TRBV6-3
j_call: TRBJ2-1
clone_size: NA
cdr3_nt: TGTGCCAGCAGTTATAGCGTTGGGGATGGCGAGCAGTTCTTC
cdr3_aa: CASSYSVGDGEQFF

d_call: NA
v_call: TRBV5-4
j_call: TRBJ1-1
clone_size: NA
cdr3_nt: TGTGCCAGCAGCTGGGGGGGCCAGGGTATCACTGAAGCTTTCTTT
cdr3_aa: CASSWGGQGITEAFF

d_call: TRBD1
v_call: TRBV10-3
j_call: TRBJ1-2
clone_size: NA
cdr3_nt: TGTGCCATCAGTGAGAGTCCCCCAGGGGGAGCTAACTATGGCTACACCTTC
cdr3_aa: CAISESPPGGANYGYTF

d_call: TRBD1
v_call: TRBV5-1
j_call: TRBJ2-7
clone_size: NA
cdr3_nt: TGCGCCAGCAGCCCGACGACAGGGGGGGGCTACGAGCAGTACTTC
cdr3_aa: CASSPTTGGGYEQYF

d_call: NA
v_call: TRBV30
j_call: TRBJ2-3
clone_size: NA
cdr3_nt: TGTGCCTGGAGGGCGGCGAGCACAGATACGCAGTATTTT
cdr3_aa: CAWRAASTDTQYF

d_call: NA
v_call: TRBV5-4
j_call: TRBJ1-1
clone_size: once
cdr3_nt: TGTGCCAGCAGCTTGGGCCGCGGACTAGGGAGCACTGAAGCTTTCTTT
cdr3_aa: CASSLGRGLGSTEAFF

d_call: NA
v_call: TRBV7-9
j_call: TRBJ2-7
clone_size: NA
cdr3_nt: TGTGCCAGCAGTCCCAGCTCCTACGAGCAGTACTTC
cdr3_aa: CASSPSSYEQYF

d_call: NA
v_call: TRBV6-1
j_call: TRBJ2-3
clone_size: NA
cdr3_nt: TGTGCCAGCAGTGATCGGAGGGGGGGAATGGCCACAGATACGCAGTATTTT
cdr3_aa: CASSDRRGGMATDTQYF

d_call: NA
v_call: TRBV24-1
j_call: TRBJ1-5
clone_size: few
cdr3_nt: TGTGCCACCAGTGACAGTCGGGGAAAGCATTTT
cdr3_aa: CATSDSRGKHF

d_call: TRBD2
v_call: TRBV6-2/TRBV6-3
j_call: TRBJ2-2
clone_size: NA
cdr3_nt: TGTGCCAGCAGTCCCTCGGGACTAGCGAAAAACACCGGGGAGCTGTTTTTT
cdr3_aa: CASSPSGLAKNTGELFF

d_call: NA
v_call: TRBV10-3
j_call: TRBJ2-1
clone_size: NA
cdr3_nt: TGTGCCACAGGGCAGGCCGATGAGCAGTTCTTC
cdr3_aa: CATGQADEQFF

d_call: TRBD2
v_call: TRBV5-1
j_call: TRBJ2-1
clone_size: NA
cdr3_nt: TGCGCCAGCAGCTTGGTTTCCGGGACTAGACACAATGAGCAGTTCTTC
cdr3_aa: CASSLVSGTRHNEQFF

d_call: NA
v_call: TRBV28
j_call: TRBJ2-5
clone_size: once
cdr3_nt: TGTGCCAGCAGTTTATCCTGGCAGGAGACCCAGTACTTC
cdr3_aa: CASSLSWQETQYF

d_call: TRBD1
v_call: TRBV19
j_call: TRBJ1-1
clone_size: NA
cdr3_nt: TGTGCCAGTAGTATCAGGGGGGCGAACACTGAAGCTTTCTTT
cdr3_aa: CASSIRGANTEAFF

d_call: NA
v_call: TRBV5-4
j_call: TRBJ1-3
clone_size: NA
cdr3_nt: TGTGCCAGCAGCTTTATCGGGGGTGCCTCTGGAAACACCATATATTTT
cdr3_aa: CASSFIGGASGNTIYF

d_call: NA
v_call: TRBV6-5
j_call: TRBJ1-1
clone_size: once
cdr3_nt: TGTGCCAGCAGGCCTTCAGGGGCTAGTGAAGCTTTCTTT
cdr3_aa: CASRPSGASEAFF

d_call: NA
v_call: TRBV3-1/TRBV3-2
j_call: TRBJ2-5
clone_size: NA
cdr3_nt: TGTGCCAGCAGCCCTACGAGGGTTTCAGAGACCCAGTACTTC
cdr3_aa: CASSPTRVSETQYF

d_call: TRBD1
v_call: TRBV4-2
j_call: TRBJ1-5
clone_size: few
cdr3_nt: TGTGCCAGCAGCCCAGGTCCGGTAGGACAGGGCGGTCAGCCCCAGCATTTT
cdr3_aa: CASSPGPVGQGGQPQHF

d_call: NA
v_call: TRBV5-4
j_call: TRBJ2-7
clone_size: NA
cdr3_nt: TGTGCCAGCAGCTTGGTACTCTCCTACGAGCAGTACTTC
cdr3_aa: CASSLVLSYEQYF